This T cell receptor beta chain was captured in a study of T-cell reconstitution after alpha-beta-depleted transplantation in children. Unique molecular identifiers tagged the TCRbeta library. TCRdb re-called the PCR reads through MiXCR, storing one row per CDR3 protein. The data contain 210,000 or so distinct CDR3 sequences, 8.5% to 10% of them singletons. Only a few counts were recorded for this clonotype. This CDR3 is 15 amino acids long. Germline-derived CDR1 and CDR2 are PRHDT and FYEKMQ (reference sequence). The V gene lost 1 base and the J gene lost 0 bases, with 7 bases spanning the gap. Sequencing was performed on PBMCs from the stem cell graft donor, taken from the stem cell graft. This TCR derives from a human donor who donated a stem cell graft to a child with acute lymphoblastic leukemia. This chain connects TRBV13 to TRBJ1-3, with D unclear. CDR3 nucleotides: TGTGCCAGCAGCTTAGAAGGAATCTCTGGAAACACCATATATTTT. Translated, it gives CASSLEGISGNTIYF.